One sample yielded the 32 T cell receptor beta chains listed below, sequenced in a study of blood T cell repertoires in COVID-19. Some clones are missing from TCRdb's copy, which holds only in-frame ones; the method was immunoSEQ multiplex PCR. The sample contains 300,000 to 350,000 clones, around 91% of which appear only once. The specimen was peripheral blood. These receptors all come from a woman in her late teens or twenties who had recovered from COVID-19.

The CDR3 loop reads CAITDMGGYTF. The CDR3 region has the DNA TGTGCCATCACCGACATGGGTGGCTACACCTTC. This sequence joins TRBV10-3 and TRBJ1-2; D gene uncertain. The CDR3 has 11 residues. Between the trimmed V and J ends, which lost 7 bases and 7 bases, there was a span of 10 bases. Germline V gene data show CDR1 as ENHRY and CDR2 as SYGVKD.

The chain has TRBV11-3 and TRBJ2-1, with D perhaps TRBD1 (5 bases). Germline-derived CDR1 and CDR2 are SGHNT and YENEEA. The ends were cut back, 5 bases at V and 5 bases at J, with 10 bases in the middle. The CDR3 is 13 residues long. DNA for the CDR3: TGTGCCAGCAGCCCCCGACAGCACAATGAGCAGTTCTTC. It codes for CASSPRQHNEQFF.

The J gene is TRBJ2-1, the V gene TRBV5-4; a possible D gene is TRBD2 (6 bases). Looked up from germline, CDR1 is SGHNT and CDR2 is YYREEE (reference sequence). CDR3 length: 15 amino acids. With 9 bases removed from V and 3 bases from J, the gap between germline ends came to 19 bases. This CDR3 reads CAIRGGGNNYNEQFF. The CDR3 nucleotides read TGTGCCATTAGGGGCGGCGGGAATAACTACAATGAGCAGTTCTTC. Complete variable domain (other parts from reference TRBV5-4 and TRBJ2-1): ETGVTQSPTHLIKTRGQQVTLRCSSQSGHNTVSWYQQALGQGPQFIFQYYREEENGRGNFPPRFSGLQFPNYSSELNVNALELDDSALYLCAIRGGGNNYNEQFFGPGTRLTVL.

V usage is TRBV7-9 and J usage is TRBJ2-5; TRBD2 matches at 7 bases. The V gene's germline CDR1 is SEHNR and CDR2 FQNEAQ (reference sequence). The junction had 4 bases not matched to a gene; V was cut back by 1 base and J by 2 bases. The CDR3 covers 15 residues. The CDR3 protein is CASSLVGLGQETQYF. The CDR3 nucleotides are TGTGCCAGCAGCTTAGTAGGACTAGGACAAGAGACCCAGTACTTC.

V and J are TRBV5-1 and TRBJ2-7, with 10 bases that match TRBD2. This CDR3 region has 15 residues. Germline V CDR1 and CDR2: SGHRS, YFSETQ. With V trimmed by 0 bases and J by 3 bases, 3 bases remained unmatched. CDR3 sequence (DNA): TGCGCCAGCAGCTTGGCTAGCGGGAGCTACTACGAGCAGTACGTC. Its translation is CASSLASGSYYEQYV.

This rearrangement joins TRBV5-1 to TRBJ2-1, with 9 bases lining up with TRBD1. Germline loops: CDR1 SGHRS, CDR2 YFSETQ. V lost 4 bases and J lost 4; bases outside the gene matches: 9. The CDR3 contains 16 residues. The CDR3 reads CASSAGTGRGYNEQFF. The CDR3 nucleotides read TGCGCCAGCAGCGCCGGGACAGGGCGGGGGTACAATGAGCAGTTCTTC.

This clone was observed a single time. The rearrangement links TRBV19 to TRBJ1-1; tentative D call: TRBD1 (5 bases). Per the germline V gene, CDR1 is LNHDA and CDR2 is SQIVND (reference sequence). The CDR3 covers 15 residues. The V and J ends lost 5 bases and 2 bases respectively, with 15 bases between them. CDR3 region: CASSPRGRGNTEAFF. CDR3 coding DNA: TGTGCCAGTAGTCCCCGGGGGAGGGGAAACACTGAAGCTTTCTTT.

The chain uses TRBV7-2 and TRBJ2-1; tentative D call: TRBD1 (5 bases). The length of the CDR3 is 16 residues. V lost 2 bases, J lost 4 bases, and 15 bases lay in between. CDR1 and CDR2 from the germline V gene are SGHTA and FQGNSA. Here the CDR3 reads CASSLQGQGQYNEQFF. Written as DNA, the CDR3 is TGTGCCAGCAGCTTACAAGGGCAGGGCCAATACAATGAGCAGTTCTTC.

The chain recombines TRBV11-3 with TRBJ1-1; no clear D gene. This CDR3 has 12 residues. V was pared by 4 bases and J by 6 bases, with 9 bases between. Germline CDR1 SGHNT, CDR2 YENEEA. The CDR3 nucleotides are TGTGCCAGCAGCTCTTCCCGGGCTGAAGCTTTCTTT. It codes for CASSSSRAEAFF.

The chain recombines TRBV19 with TRBJ1-2; 7 bases agree with TRBD1. The junction had 11 bases not matched to a gene; V was cut back by 6 bases and J by 7 bases. Germline CDR1 and CDR2: LNHDA and SQIVND (reference sequence). The CDR3 totals 14 residues. Here the CDR3 DNA reads TGTGCCAGTAGCCAGACAGGGTACGGGTTTGGCTACACCTTC. This gives the protein CASSQTGYGFGYTF.

J is TRBJ2-2 and V is TRBV13; tentative D call: TRBD2 (5 bases). There are 16 residues in the CDR3. Germline CDR1 is PRHDT and CDR2 is FYEKMQ (reference sequence). Trimming left V 5 bases short and J 1 base short, with 14 bases between. DNA of the CDR3: TGTGCCAGCAGCCCCGCTAGCCTCAGGAACACCGGGGAGCTGTTTTTT. Translated: CASSPASLRNTGELFF.

J is TRBJ1-1 and V is TRBV5-4; no reliable D call. This CDR3 region has 13 residues. Germline-derived CDR1 and CDR2 are SGHNT and YYREEE (reference sequence). V lost 4 bases to trimming and J lost 2 bases, with 9 bases between them. This CDR3 reads CASSAVQNTEAFF. CDR3 DNA sequence: TGTGCCAGCAGCGCGGTCCAAAACACTGAAGCTTTCTTT. The full variable domain, with the rest looked up from reference TRBV5-4 and TRBJ1-1, is ETGVTQSPTHLIKTRGQQVTLRCSSQSGHNTVSWYQQALGQGPQFIFQYYREEENGRGNFPPRFSGLQFPNYSSELNVNALELDDSALYLCASSAVQNTEAFFGQGTRLTVV.

The V and J genes are TRBV10-2 and TRBJ1-2; 8 positions match TRBD1. The V gene's germline CDR1 is WSHSY and CDR2 SAAADI. The V gene end was trimmed by 5 bases and the J gene end by 10 bases; junction bases not matched to a gene: 12. The CDR3 is made up of 14 amino acids. The DNA for the CDR3 is TGCGCCAGCAGTTCCGGGACAGGTGGAACTGTCTACACCTTC. This codes for CASSSGTGGTVYTF.

Concerning this clone: The sample contains more than one DNA sequence encoding this CDR3. This chain joins TRBV5-5 and TRBJ1-1, with D possibly matching TRBD1 (5 bases). Trimming cost V 2 bases and J 8 bases, with 10 bases left between them. Germline lookup yields CDR1 SGHKS and CDR2 YYEKEE (reference sequence). The length of the CDR3 is 12 residues. CDR3 loop: CASSLGRTEAFF. CDR3 nucleotides: TGTGCCAGCAGCTTAGGACGGACAGAAGCTTTCTTT.

V is TRBV6-2 or TRBV6-3 and J is TRBJ1-2; the match to TRBD1 covers 9 bases. The germline gives CDR1 MNHEY, CDR2 SVGEGT. V gave up 2 bases and J gave up 4 bases; unmatched junction bases: 5. The CDR3 totals 15 residues. The CDR3 region is CASSYRQGGLYGYTF. CDR3 DNA: TGTGCCAGCAGTTACCGACAGGGGGGACTCTATGGCTACACCTTC.

V usage is TRBV7-8 and J usage is TRBJ1-2, with 12 nucleotides matching TRBD1. There are 16 residues in the CDR3. Germline V lookup: CDR1 SGHVS, CDR2 FQNEAQ. After removal of 2 bases from V and 4 bases from J, the junction contained 5 bases not matched to a gene. The CDR3 sequence is CASSLRGQGASYGYTF. The DNA of the CDR3 is TGTGCCAGCAGCTTAAGGGGACAGGGGGCAAGCTATGGCTACACCTTC. The full variable domain, completed using reference TRBV7-8 and TRBJ1-2, is GAGVSQSPRYKVAKRGQDVALRCDPISGHVSLFWYQQALGQGPEFLTYFQNEAQLDKSGLPSDRFFAERPEGSVSTLKIQRTQQEDSAVYLCASSLRGQGASYGYTFGSGTRLTVV.

This clone occurred once. J is TRBJ1-2 and V is TRBV10-2; D is ambiguous. The ends were cut back, 6 bases at V and 1 base at J, with 9 bases in the middle. Germline assignment: CDR1 WSHSY and CDR2 SAAADI. The CDR3 is 13 residues long. Here the CDR3 reads CASRGDGNYGYTF. CDR3 in DNA: TGCGCCAGCAGGGGAGACGGTAACTATGGCTACACCTTC.

This chain joins TRBV4-3 and TRBJ1-1; D is unresolved. The length of the CDR3 is 13 residues. The germline V and J ends were trimmed by 3 bases and 4 bases, with 9 bases remaining between them. CDR1 LGHNA and CDR2 YSLEER come from the germline V gene. The CDR3 loop is CASSQQHGTEAFF. CDR3 coding DNA: TGCGCCAGCAGCCAGCAACATGGCACTGAAGCTTTCTTT.

CDR3 sequence: CASSPRTRGTEAFF. In DNA form, the CDR3 reads TGTGCCAGCTCACCTCGAACGCGTGGCACTGAAGCTTTCTTT. This rearrangement joins TRBV18 to TRBJ1-1; D ambiguous. Trimming cost V 3 bases and J 4 bases, with 12 bases left between them. In germline, CDR1 is KGHSH, CDR2 LQKENI. This CDR3 region has 14 residues.

The V and J genes are TRBV30 and TRBJ2-1; 10 nucleotides match TRBD2. The CDR3 contains 17 residues. The trim removed 1 base at V and 2 bases at J, leaving 8 bases unmatched. From germline, CDR1 is GTSNPN and CDR2 SVGIG (reference sequence). The CDR3 spells CAWSGTSGPIPYNEQFF. CDR3 nucleotides: TGTGCCTGGAGTGGGACTAGCGGTCCCATTCCCTACAATGAGCAGTTCTTC. The variable domain in full, with the rest retrieved from reference TRBV30 and TRBJ2-1, is SQTIHQWPATLVQPVGSPLSLECTVEGTSNPNLYWYRQAAGRGLQLLFYSVGIGQISSEVPQNLSASRPQDRQFILSSKKLLLSDSGFYLCAWSGTSGPIPYNEQFFGPGTRLTVL.

The gene calls are TRBV4-1 and TRBJ2-2; the match to TRBD2 covers 8 bases. Germline CDR1 MGHRA, CDR2 YSYEKL. V shed 3 bases and J 2 bases; nucleotides not matched to a gene: 11. This CDR3 is built from 18 residues. CDR3 region: CASSHNLPGLANTGELFF. DNA for the CDR3: TGCGCCAGCAGCCATAACCTCCCCGGACTAGCAAACACCGGGGAGCTGTTTTTT.

V gene TRBV7-2 combines with J gene TRBJ2-5, with D hard to call. V lost 0 bases and J 2 bases, leaving 7 bases between the germline ends. This CDR3 has 14 residues. CDR1 is SGHTA and CDR2 is FQGNSA in the germline V gene. CDR3 amino acids: CASSLARWQETQYF. Here the CDR3 DNA reads TGTGCCAGCAGCTTAGCGCGGTGGCAAGAGACCCAGTACTTC.

The chain links TRBV4-1 to TRBJ1-3, with D possibly being TRBD1 (5 bases). CDR3 length: 16 residues. Germline lookup yields CDR1 MGHRA and CDR2 YSYEKL. V was cut by 5 bases and J by 3 bases, with 17 bases left in between. The CDR3 DNA sequence: TGCGCCAGCAGCTTTGGGGCCGACAGATTTGGAAACACCATATATTTT. Translating gives CASSFGADRFGNTIYF.

The rearrangement uses TRBV7-9 and TRBJ2-7; perhaps TRBD2 as D (6 bases). Between the trimmed V and J ends, which lost 0 bases and 2 bases, there was a span of 11 bases. The CDR3 consists of 15 residues. Per germline, CDR1 SEHNR and CDR2 FQNEAQ (reference sequence). The CDR3 is CASSLARRTTYEQYV. CDR3 nucleotide sequence: TGTGCCAGCAGCTTAGCACGGCGGACTACCTACGAGCAGTACGTC.

This chain uses TRBV6-1 with TRBJ2-5, with 11 positions matching TRBD2. With 4 bases clipped from V and 2 bases from J, the junction kept 6 bases outside the gene matches. This CDR3 comprises 16 residues. From germline, CDR1 is MNHNS and CDR2 SASEGT. The CDR3: CASSGFGTSGQETQYF. In nucleotides, the CDR3 is TGTGCCAGCAGTGGATTCGGGACTAGCGGACAAGAGACCCAGTACTTC.

The chain carries TRBV7-9 and TRBJ1-2, with D perhaps matching TRBD1 (6 bases). The CDR3 totals 13 residues. With 0 bases removed from V and 8 bases from J, the gap between germline ends came to 10 bases. Germline V CDR1 and CDR2: SEHNR, FQNEAQ (reference sequence). CDR3 coding DNA: TGTGCCAGCAGCTTAGCCGACAGGTGGGGCTACACCTTC. Residues: CASSLADRWGYTF.

The chain is built from TRBV10-2 and TRBJ2-1; no firm D call. The germline gives CDR1 WSHSY, CDR2 SAAADI. Trimming pared 7 bases from V and 5 bases from J, leaving 27 bases between. The CDR3 runs 18 residues. CDR3 sequence reads: CASTSQPFSSSNHNEQFF. CDR3 coding DNA: TGCGCCAGCACCTCGCAACCTTTTAGCTCGTCAAACCACAATGAGCAGTTCTTC.

The chain links TRBV5-6 to TRBJ2-7, with 8 bases fitting TRBD1. The germline V gene encodes CDR1 SGHDT and CDR2 YYEEEE. This CDR3 is built from 13 residues. Unmatched junction bases numbered 7, after V lost 5 bases and J lost 6 bases. This chain's CDR3 is CASRTGQGSEQYV. The DNA of the CDR3 is TGTGCCAGCAGAACCGGACAGGGCTCCGAGCAGTACGTC.

As for this clone: This sample also contains other DNA sequences that code for the same CDR3. This chain connects TRBV7-9 to TRBJ2-1; D gene unclear. This CDR3 has 14 amino acids. Germline V gene lookup returns CDR1 SEHNR and CDR2 FQNEAQ (reference sequence). Deletions cut 2 bases from V and 0 bases from J, with 5 bases between. The CDR3 bases are TGTGCCAGCAGCTTATCCAGCTCCTACAATGAGCAGTTCTTC. Its protein is CASSLSSSYNEQFF.

This clone was observed a single time. This chain links TRBV11-2 with TRBJ2-3; D unresolved. The germline gives CDR1 SGHAT, CDR2 FQNNGV. Trimming took 0 bases from V and 2 from J, leaving 15 bases between them. CDR3 size: 17 residues. In nucleotides, the CDR3 is TGTGCCAGCAGCTTAGACCCTTTTAGTATATACACAGATACGCAGTATTTT. Protein product: CASSLDPFSIYTDTQYF. Filled out from reference TRBV11-2 and TRBJ2-3, the complete variable domain reads EAGVAQSPRYKIIEKRQSVAFWCNPISGHATLYWYQQILGQGPKLLIQFQNNGVVDDSQLPKDRFSAERLKGVDSTLKIQPAKLEDSAVYLCASSLDPFSIYTDTQYFGPGTRLTVL.

This clone was counted once. The chain has TRBV4-3 and TRBJ1-1; a weak D match, TRBD1 (5 bases). The CDR3 totals 16 residues. From germline, CDR1 is LGHNA and CDR2 YSLEER. Trimming took off 1 base at V and 3 bases at J, with 15 bases between the two ends. DNA for the CDR3: TGCGCCAGCAGCCAAGTTCTAGGGGCCGGGTACACTGAAGCTTTCTTT. It codes for CASSQVLGAGYTEAFF.

The rearrangement joins TRBV5-5 to TRBJ2-7; TRBD1 matches 8 bases. The V segment lost 4 bases and the J segment 4 bases; nucleotides outside the gene matches: 10. Germline V gene sequence: CDR1 SGHKS, CDR2 YYEKEE (reference sequence). The CDR3 sequence is 15 residues long. The CDR3 DNA reads as TGTGCCAGCAGCCCCAACCCAGGGGGCATTTACGAGCAGTACGTC. It encodes CASSPNPGGIYEQYV.